The 23 T cell receptor beta chains reported below all come from one sample, sequenced in a study of blood T cell repertoires in COVID-19. Data came from immunoSEQ multiplex PCR; TCRdb stores just in-frame clones and leaves some out. Of tens of thousands of clones in the sample, more than 75% were seen once. Sequenced: peripheral blood. The origin of the receptors is a human donor with acute or convalescent COVID-19. The donor label of this sample is uncertain.

The chain joins TRBV7-9 to TRBJ1-4; TRBD1 agrees at 8 bases. V gave up 4 bases and J gave up 7 bases; unmatched junction bases: 8. Germline V gives CDR1 SEHNR, CDR2 FQNEAQ (reference sequence). This CDR3 is 15 amino acids long. Here the CDR3 reads CASSSRTGLGEKLFF. CDR3 DNA sequence: TGTGCCAGCAGCTCCCGGACAGGGTTGGGTGAAAAACTGTTTTTT. Combining the CDR3 with reference TRBV7-9 and TRBJ1-4 gives the whole variable domain DTGVSQNPRHKITKRGQNVTFRCDPISEHNRLYWYRQTLGQGPEFLTYFQNEAQLEKSRLLSDRFSAERPKGSFSTLEIQRTEQGDSAMYLCASSSRTGLGEKLFFGSGTQLSVL.

V usage is TRBV10-3 and J usage is TRBJ2-3; D might be TRBD2 (5 bases). Germline V gives CDR1 ENHRY, CDR2 SYGVKD. This CDR3 comprises 18 residues. V was shortened by 0 bases and J by 1 base, with 17 bases between the two germline ends. The CDR3 bases are TGTGCCATCAGTGAGTCGACTCGGGAAGCGTACGGCACAGATACGCAGTATTTT. Protein sequence: CAISESTREAYGTDTQYF.

CDR3 in DNA: TGTGCCAGCAGCCCGCTCCCCTCGGGGTACAATGAGCAGTTCTTC. Its protein product is CASSPLPSGYNEQFF. The J gene is TRBJ2-1, the V gene TRBV9; D might be TRBD2 (5 bases). This CDR3 spans 15 amino acids. Looked up from germline, CDR1 is SGDLS and CDR2 is YYNGEE. V lost 4 bases and J lost 4, with 15 bases in between.

This clone was detected only once. The chain employs TRBV3-1 (or the pseudogene TRBV3-2) and TRBJ2-1; a weak D match, TRBD1 (5 bases). Deletions cut 1 base from V and 6 bases from J, with 7 bases between. The CDR3 sequence is 13 residues long. Germline V gene lookup returns CDR1 LGHDT and CDR2 YNNKEL (reference sequence). The CDR3 nucleotides read TGTGCCAGCAGCCAAGCAGGGTTCAATGAGCAGTTCTTC. The encoded protein is CASSQAGFNEQFF.

The chain is built from TRBV29-1 and TRBJ1-6; D unclear. Trimming took off 4 bases at V and 4 bases at J, with 8 bases between the two ends. The V gene's germline CDR1 is SQVTM and CDR2 ANQGSEA. CDR3 length: 13 residues. CDR3 coding DNA: TGCAGCGTTGGAGACCAATATAATTCACCCCTCCACTTT. Translation gives CSVGDQYNSPLHF.

The sample holds a few counts of this clone. V usage is TRBV5-1 and J usage is TRBJ1-1, with D unresolved. The germline CDR1 and CDR2 sequences are SGHRS and YFSETQ. CDR3 length: 13 amino acids. The V gene lost 0 bases and the J gene lost 6 bases, with 9 bases spanning the gap. The CDR3 sequence: CASSLGSGSEAFF. Written as DNA, the CDR3 is TGCGCCAGCAGCTTGGGATCGGGGTCTGAAGCTTTCTTT.

V is TRBV15 and J is TRBJ2-7; TRBD1 might be the D (6 bases). The CDR3 has 16 residues. V was cut by 5 bases and J by 2 bases, with 19 bases left in between. Germline CDR1 and CDR2: LNHNV and YYDKDF (reference sequence). CDR3: CATSPLRLQGPYEQYF. CDR3 DNA sequence: TGTGCCACCAGCCCCCTTAGACTACAGGGCCCCTACGAGCAGTACTTC.

The chain has TRBV2 and TRBJ2-1, with 10 bases that match TRBD2. The CDR3 covers 15 residues. From germline, CDR1 is SNHLY and CDR2 FYNNEI. The ends lost 4 bases at V and 9 bases at J; junction bases unmatched: 9. CDR3 protein: CASSARSGGAGEQFF. The CDR3 DNA sequence: TGTGCCAGCAGTGCGCGGAGCGGGGGGGCTGGTGAGCAGTTCTTC. Full variable domain (rest looked up from reference TRBV2 and TRBJ2-1): EPEVTQTPSHQVTQMGQEVILRCVPISNHLYFYWYRQILGQKVEFLVSFYNNEISEKSEIFDDQFSVERPDGSNFTLKIRSTKLEDSAMYFCASSARSGGAGEQFFGPGTRLTVL.

The V call is TRBV21-1, the J call TRBJ2-7; the table assigns TRBD1, which was not confirmed against the DNA. TRBV21-1 is annotated as a pseudogene. The CDR3 extends over 16 amino acids. CDR3 residues: CASSKARTGGAYEQYF. The CDR3 DNA reads TGTGCCAGCAGCAAAGCTAGGACAGGGGGCGCCTACGAGCAGTACTTC.

This clone has a single count. This sequence joins TRBV5-4 and TRBJ1-4; no reliable D call. CDR1 and CDR2 (germline): SGHNT, YYREEE (reference sequence). The length of the CDR3 is 15 residues. V lost 0 bases and J 0 bases, leaving 6 bases between the germline ends. This chain's CDR3 is CASSLDSATNEKLFF. The CDR3 DNA is TGTGCCAGCAGCTTGGACAGTGCAACTAATGAAAAACTGTTTTTT.

CDR3 loop: CASSLTGVRDTEAFF. The DNA of the CDR3 is TGTGCCAGCAGCTTAACAGGGGTGAGGGACACTGAAGCTTTCTTT. This chain uses TRBV11-2 with TRBJ1-1; 7 bases align to TRBD1. J was trimmed by 3 bases and V by 2 bases; bases with no gene match: 6. Germline V gives CDR1 SGHAT, CDR2 FQNNGV. The CDR3 is made up of 15 amino acids.

The rearrangement uses TRBV2 and TRBJ1-3, with D maybe TRBD1 (6 bases). Germline-derived CDR1 and CDR2 are SNHLY and FYNNEI. The CDR3 totals 15 residues. The V end lost 3 bases, the J end lost 2 bases, and 11 bases lay between the germline ends. The CDR3 DNA follows: TGTGCCAGCAGTGAGTTAGCAGGGGCTGGAAACACCATATATTTT. Translated: CASSELAGAGNTIYF.

The chain carries TRBV6-5 and TRBJ1-2, with 8 nucleotides matching TRBD1. The CDR3 contains 12 residues. V gave up 8 bases and J gave up 4 bases; unmatched junction bases: 3. The germline V gene encodes CDR1 MNHEY and CDR2 SVGAGI. CDR3 sequence reads: CASYTGGYGYTF. CDR3 coding DNA: TGTGCCAGCTACACAGGGGGCTATGGCTACACCTTC.

The rearrangement uses TRBV6-5 and TRBJ1-1; D unclear. V was cut by 8 bases and J by 0 bases, with 10 bases left in between. CDR1 and CDR2 from the germline V gene are MNHEY and SVGAGI. The CDR3 loop spans 13 amino acids. This CDR3 reads CASSNTLNTEAFF. Here the CDR3 DNA reads TGTGCCAGCTCCAACACATTGAACACTGAAGCTTTCTTT.

This sequence joins TRBV7-8 and TRBJ2-5; 7 nucleotides match TRBD1. After removal of 0 bases from V and 2 bases from J, the junction contained 0 bases not matched to a gene. Per germline, CDR1 SGHVS and CDR2 FQNEAQ. The CDR3 totals 14 residues. For the CDR3, the DNA is TGTGCCAGCAGCTTAGCGACAGGGCAAGAGACCCAGTACTTC. Protein product: CASSLATGQETQYF.

The chain joins TRBV27 to TRBJ2-3; D might be TRBD2 (7 bases). CDR3 length: 19 amino acids. The ends were cut back, 1 base at V and 0 bases at J, with 20 bases in the middle. CDR1 is MNHEY and CDR2 is SMNVEV in the germline V gene (reference sequence). This chain's CDR3 is CASSLYSGGLHPSTDTQYF. The CDR3 DNA is TGTGCCAGCAGTTTATATTCCGGGGGGCTCCATCCTAGCACAGATACGCAGTATTTT.

The rearrangement uses TRBV28 and TRBJ1-1; 10 nucleotides line up with TRBD1. Germline V gene data show CDR1 as MDHEN and CDR2 as SYDVKM. The V gene end was trimmed by 7 bases and the J gene end by 5 bases; junction bases not matched to a gene: 10. CDR3 length: 15 residues. CDR3 DNA sequence: TGTGCCAGCAAGGGGACCGGGACAGGGGATACTGAAGCTTTCTTT. Translated: CASKGTGTGDTEAFF.

This sequence joins TRBV10-3 and TRBJ1-3, with 7 bases lining up with TRBD1. Germline assignment: CDR1 ENHRY and CDR2 SYGVKD. The trim removed 5 bases at V and 3 bases at J, leaving 10 bases unmatched. The CDR3 covers 16 residues. As DNA, the CDR3 is TGTGCCATCAGTCCGACAGGGAGGTTAAGTGGAAACACCATATATTTT. Translated, it gives CAISPTGRLSGNTIYF.

This clone has at least ten counts. This chain joins TRBV27 and TRBJ1-4; 11 bases map to TRBD1. CDR1 MNHEY and CDR2 SMNVEV come from the germline V gene (reference sequence). Germline trimming cut 5 bases from V and 4 bases from J; bases unmatched to any gene: 9. This CDR3 spans 17 amino acids. The CDR3 is CASSVGTGGRINEKLFF. The CDR3 bases are TGTGCCAGCAGTGTAGGGACAGGGGGACGGATTAATGAAAAACTGTTTTTT.

This chain links TRBV19 with TRBJ2-5; 7 bases are shared with TRBD1. Per the germline V gene, CDR1 is LNHDA and CDR2 is SQIVND (reference sequence). V shed 5 bases, J shed 5 bases, and the junction held 5 bases outside the gene matches. The CDR3 consists of 13 residues. The CDR3 region has the DNA TGTGCCAGTAGTGTTCAGGGGGAGGAGACCCAGTACTTC. Translation: CASSVQGEETQYF.

The chain recombines TRBV2 with TRBJ1-6; TRBD1 agrees at 7 bases. The CDR3 runs 15 residues. Trimming took 3 bases from V and 3 from J; bases not matched to a gene: 2. Germline lookup yields CDR1 SNHLY and CDR2 FYNNEI. CDR3 loop: CASSDRGDYNSPLHF. The CDR3 nucleotides are TGTGCCAGCAGTGACAGGGGGGACTATAATTCACCCCTCCACTTT. Variable domain in full (rest from reference TRBV2 and TRBJ1-6): EPEVTQTPSHQVTQMGQEVILRCVPISNHLYFYWYRQILGQKVEFLVSFYNNEISEKSEIFDDQFSVERPDGSNFTLKIRSTKLEDSAMYFCASSDRGDYNSPLHFGNGTRLTVT.

V gene TRBV25-1 combines with J gene TRBJ1-6; 8 bases are shared with TRBD1. CDR3 length: 16 amino acids. Germline V gene lookup returns CDR1 MGHDK and CDR2 SYGVNS. Unmatched junction bases numbered 10, after V lost 3 bases and J lost 9 bases. This CDR3 is CASSDRQGSLGSPLHF. DNA of the CDR3: TGTGCCAGCAGTGACCGACAGGGGAGTTTGGGTTCACCCCTCCACTTT. The whole variable domain, remainder taken from reference TRBV25-1 and TRBJ1-6, is EADIYQTPRYLVIGTGKKITLECSQTMGHDKMYWYQQDPGMELHLIHYSYGVNSTEKGDLSSESTVSRIRTEHFPLTLESARPSHTSQYLCASSDRQGSLGSPLHFGNGTRLTVT.

The count of this clone is one. This chain uses TRBV24-1 with TRBJ2-5; 7 nucleotides match TRBD2. Germline-derived CDR1 and CDR2 are KGHDR and SFDVKD. The CDR3 is made up of 17 amino acids. J was trimmed by 1 base and V by 4 bases; bases with no gene match: 11. The CDR3 region is CATSEPRRAGSQETQYF. CDR3 nucleotides: TGTGCCACCAGTGAACCACGGCGAGCGGGGAGCCAAGAGACCCAGTACTTC.